This TCR beta chain originates from a study of shared clonotypes between healthy human individuals. Naive CD45RA+ and memory CD45RA-negative subsets were split from CD4+ cells. Whole-study results and caveats: Non-shared clonotypes had lower generation probabilities than those shared by all four donors. Sampling used blood alone; tissue repertoires probably differ. Sharing across a handful of donors was seen in about 5% of naive CD4 clonotypes.

V trimming: 3 bases; J trimming: 8 bases; junction bases outside the gene matches: 10. Germline V gene lookup returns CDR1 MGHRA and CDR2 YSYEKL. This CDR3 contains 15 residues. On this clone itself: The antigen is undetermined.

Profiling relied on immunoSEQ multiplex PCR, and the TCRdb table lists in-frame clones only, not all of them. The table has some 630,000 clones, more than 70% seen once. The chain joins TRBV4-1 to TRBJ1-2, with TRBD1 matching 9 bases. This receptor was taken from a woman aged 25 to 39 in good health. The sequenced sample consisted of memory CD4+ T cells sorted from blood. The subset was: CD45RA-negative fraction. As DNA, the CDR3 is TGCGCCAGCAGCCAGCCGGGACAGGGTCCGCGGGGCTACACCTTC. Translating it yields CASSQPGQGPRGYTF.